What follows are 27 T cell receptor beta chains derived from one specimen sequenced in a study of blood T cells in healthy people across ages. A second PCR of about 7 to 12 cycles used a sample-barcoded 5' primer and a J-beta primer mix. Each CDR3 protein gets one entry after TCRdb re-called the 5' RACE reads with MiXCR. In the table there are about 690,000 distinct CDR3 sequences, around 41% of which are singletons. The specimen sequenced was blood. All receptors come from a man older than 75 in good health.

Only a few counts were recorded for this clonotype. The chain carries TRBV27 and TRBJ1-1; D unresolved. Trimming left V 5 bases short and J 1 base short, with 17 bases between. Germline V CDR1 and CDR2: MNHEY, SMNVEV (reference sequence). This CDR3 spans 16 amino acids. In nucleotides, the CDR3 is TGTGCCAGCAGTCCCCCAGAGGCAGGAAAGAACACTGAAGCTTTCTTT. It is translated as CASSPPEAGKNTEAFF.

This clonotype has a single count. The V gene is TRBV7-2, the J gene TRBJ1-1; no clear D gene. The CDR3 length is 15 residues. Germline-derived CDR1 and CDR2 are SGHTA and FQGNSA. The germline V and J ends were trimmed by 6 bases and 0 bases, with 14 bases remaining between them. CDR3 residues: CASRLSSSVNTEAFF. The CDR3 DNA follows: TGTGCCAGCAGATTATCATCCTCGGTGAACACTGAAGCTTTCTTT.

This clonotype was recorded once. V is TRBV10-3 and J is TRBJ2-3; 9 nucleotides line up with TRBD1. V shed 5 bases and J 0 bases; nucleotides not matched to a gene: 3. The CDR3 length is 15 residues. CDR1 is ENHRY, CDR2 SYGVKD, per germline. The CDR3 DNA is TGTGCCATCAGTCCGACAGGGGGTAGCACAGATACGCAGTATTTT. Protein sequence: CAISPTGGSTDTQYF.

The chain has TRBV3-1 and TRBJ2-4, with TRBD1 as a possible D gene (6 bases). The CDR3 is 15 residues long. Germline V gene lookup returns CDR1 LGHDT and CDR2 YNNKEL (reference sequence). Trimming pared 0 bases from V and 13 bases from J, leaving 19 bases between. The CDR3: CASSQDRRGYNEQYF. DNA of the CDR3: TGTGCCAGCAGCCAAGACCGAAGGGGGTACAATGAGCAGTACTTC.

At least ten counts were recorded for this clonotype. The chain couples TRBV13 to TRBJ1-4; 8 nucleotides match TRBD1. The germline gives CDR1 PRHDT, CDR2 FYEKMQ (reference sequence). This CDR3 is 12 amino acids long. V was pared by 5 bases and J by 11 bases, with 4 bases of the junction left unmatched. CDR3 loop: CASSMTGAKLFF. The CDR3 DNA follows: TGTGCCAGCAGCATGACAGGGGCGAAACTGTTTTTT.

The chain recombines TRBV7-9 with TRBJ2-3; D not certain. This CDR3 spans 15 amino acids. CDR1 and CDR2 (germline): SEHNR, FQNEAQ (reference sequence). V lost 10 bases to trimming and J lost 1 base, with 18 bases between them. The CDR3 protein is CATISGVIGTDTQYF. CDR3 bases: TGTGCCACCATAAGTGGGGTCATTGGCACAGATACGCAGTATTTT.

The V and J genes are TRBV7-2 and TRBJ1-1; D possibly corresponds to TRBD1 (5 bases). Germline CDR1 is SGHTA and CDR2 is FQGNSA. V lost 6 bases, J lost 3 bases, and 11 bases lay in between. The CDR3 is 13 amino acids. The CDR3 reads CASRPPGDTEAFF. In nucleotides, the CDR3 is TGTGCCAGCAGACCCCCGGGGGACACTGAAGCTTTCTTT. Complete variable domain (other parts from reference TRBV7-2 and TRBJ1-1): GAGVSQSPSNKVTEKGKDVELRCDPISGHTALYWYRQSLGQGLEFLIYFQGNSAPDKSGLPSDRFSAERTGGSVSTLTIQRTQQEDSAVYLCASRPPGDTEAFFGQGTRLTVV.

This sequence joins TRBV5-1 and TRBJ1-5; weak D call: TRBD1 (5 bases). Germline-derived CDR1 and CDR2 are SGHRS and YFSETQ. V was trimmed by 0 bases and J by 6 bases, leaving 10 bases between them. The CDR3 runs to 14 residues. As DNA, the CDR3 is TGCGCCAGCAGCTTGGGTACGGGGACTCAGCCCCAGCATTTT. Translation: CASSLGTGTQPQHF.

This clonotype was detected a few times. The chain is built from TRBV20-1 and TRBJ2-3; 11 positions match TRBD2. The CDR3 spans 15 residues. V lost 3 bases and J lost 4; bases outside the gene matches: 6. CDR1 is DFQATT and CDR2 is SNEGSKA in the germline V gene (reference sequence). CDR3 sequence: CSASPLAGAPDTQYF. In DNA, the CDR3 is TGCAGTGCTAGCCCACTAGCGGGAGCCCCAGATACGCAGTATTTT.

This clonotype was found a few times. The chain recombines TRBV7-9 with TRBJ2-5, with 8 bases identical to TRBD2. This CDR3 is 16 amino acids long. Germline CDR1 and CDR2: SEHNR and FQNEAQ (reference sequence). V lost 5 bases and J lost 4; bases outside the gene matches: 12. The CDR3 nucleotides read TGTGCCAGCAGCCCGTGGAGCGGGAGTGAAGGAGAGACCCAGTACTTC. Translating it yields CASSPWSGSEGETQYF.

This rearrangement joins TRBV6-1 to TRBJ2-7, with 13 bases matching TRBD2. This CDR3 has 13 amino acids. CDR1 and CDR2 from the germline V gene are MNHNS and SASEGT. After removal of 10 bases from V and 3 bases from J, the junction contained 3 bases not matched to a gene. The CDR3 region has the DNA TGTGCCACCGGGACTAGCGGGGACTACGAGCAGTACTTC. This sequence encodes CATGTSGDYEQYF.

A word on this clonotype: Possible read error: a much larger clone is one base away. The V gene is TRBV4-3, the J gene TRBJ2-5; no firm D call. Germline CDR1 is LGHNA and CDR2 is YSLEER. The CDR3 extends over 13 amino acids. V lost 0 bases, J lost 12 bases, and 14 bases lay in between. The CDR3 spells CASSQEIFSREYF. The CDR3 coding sequence is TGCGCCAGCAGCCAAGAGATATTCTCCCGGGAGTACTTC.

The gene calls are TRBV7-9 and TRBJ2-7; D is tentatively TRBD1 or TRBD2 (5 bases each). V was shortened by 4 bases and J by 5 bases, with 9 bases between the two germline ends. The CDR3 consists of 12 residues. CDR1 SEHNR and CDR2 FQNEAQ come from the germline V gene (reference sequence). The CDR3 bases are TGTGCCAGCAGCTCGCGAGGGGACGAGCAGTACTTC. Translating it yields CASSSRGDEQYF. Filled out from reference TRBV7-9 and TRBJ2-7, the complete variable domain reads DTGVSQNPRHKITKRGQNVTFRCDPISEHNRLYWYRQTLGQGPEFLTYFQNEAQLEKSRLLSDRFSAERPKGSFSTLEIQRTEQGDSAMYLCASSSRGDEQYFGPGTRLTVT.

In this sample, this clonotype turned up a few times. This chain joins TRBV4-3 and TRBJ2-3, with 9 bases identical to TRBD2. The CDR3 has 16 amino acids. V was pared by 0 bases and J by 1 base, with 2 bases of the junction left unmatched. Germline CDR1 is LGHNA and CDR2 is YSLEER. The CDR3: CASSQEASGGTDTQYF. CDR3 coding DNA: TGCGCCAGCAGCCAAGAGGCTAGCGGGGGCACAGATACGCAGTATTTT.

This rearrangement joins TRBV20-1 to TRBJ2-1; 11 bases are shared with TRBD2. CDR1 and CDR2 from the germline V gene are DFQATT and SNEGSKA (reference sequence). Germline trimming cut 2 bases from V and 7 bases from J; bases unmatched to any gene: 7. The CDR3 is made up of 15 amino acids. Here the CDR3 reads CSARQSLAGDNEQFF. The CDR3 nucleotides are TGCAGTGCTAGACAGTCACTAGCGGGAGATAATGAGCAGTTCTTC.

This clonotype appeared once. This CDR3 reads CASSLGSGRSRETQYF. Here the CDR3 DNA reads TGTGCCAGCAGCTTAGGTAGCGGGAGGTCTCGAGAGACCCAGTACTTC. This chain links TRBV11-2 with TRBJ2-5; 10 bases are shared with TRBD2. Germline V gene lookup returns CDR1 SGHAT and CDR2 FQNNGV. This CDR3 contains 16 residues. Trimming cost V 1 base and J 4 bases; bases outside gene matches: 6.

The chain employs TRBV20-1 and TRBJ2-4; 7 nucleotides line up with TRBD2. The closer fit of TRBJ2-7 to the DNA end suggests the J call may be wrong. This CDR3 is built from 16 residues. Germline V gene sequence: CDR1 DFQATT, CDR2 SNEGSKA (reference sequence). The DNA of the CDR3 is TGCAGTGCTCGTATGTTCGGACTAGTCCGCTCCTACGAGCAGTACTTC. It is translated as CSARMFGLVRSYEQYF.

The sample holds a few counts of this clonotype. The rearrangement uses TRBV19 and TRBJ1-2; 7 bases align to TRBD1. The CDR3 is 14 amino acids. Germline loops: CDR1 LNHDA, CDR2 SQIVND (reference sequence). Germline trimming cut 7 bases from V and 3 bases from J; bases unmatched to any gene: 8. CDR3 region: CASTRQGRDYGYTF. The CDR3 bases are TGTGCCAGTACTCGACAGGGACGGGACTATGGCTACACCTTC.

This clonotype was recorded a few times. The chain joins TRBV12-3 or TRBV12-4 to TRBJ1-2; D remains ambiguous. There are 13 residues in the CDR3. Deletions cut 5 bases from V and 6 bases from J, with 13 bases between. CDR3 sequence (DNA): TGTGCCAGCAGTACATCGGGGATCCATGGCTACACCTTC. This codes for CASSTSGIHGYTF.

V is TRBV7-6 and J is TRBJ2-7; TRBD1 aligns across 9 bases. The V gene's germline CDR1 is SGHVS and CDR2 FNYEAQ. After removal of 4 bases from V and 0 bases from J, the junction contained 7 bases not matched to a gene. The CDR3 is 16 amino acids. CDR3 sequence reads: CASSSKDRGSSYEQYF. CDR3 coding DNA: TGTGCCAGCAGCTCGAAGGACAGGGGAAGCTCCTACGAGCAGTACTTC.

Turning to this clonotype: Just one base apart from a much larger clone, this may be a read error. The rearrangement links TRBV29-1 to TRBJ2-6; a possible D gene is TRBD2 (5 bases). The germline gives CDR1 SQVTM, CDR2 ANQGSEA. V dropped 6 bases and J dropped 4 bases, with 13 bases sitting between them. The CDR3 is made up of 14 amino acids. CDR3 nucleotide sequence: TGCAGCGTGAGCAGGAGGAGCGGGGCCAACGTCCTGACTTTC. Translating it yields CSVSRRSGANVLTF.

This clonotype was observed a few times. V is TRBV11-2 and J is TRBJ2-7, with D unresolved. Germline V gene data show CDR1 as SGHAT and CDR2 as FQNNGV. The CDR3 runs to 15 residues. V lost 2 bases, J lost 0 bases, and 11 bases lay in between. The CDR3 nucleotides read TGTGCCAGCAGCTTATTCGGTACGACCTCCTACGAGCAGTACTTC. Its translation is CASSLFGTTSYEQYF.

This clonotype was recorded at least ten times. The CDR3 sequence: CSGTSGRDTGELFF. CDR3 bases: TGCAGCGGTACTAGCGGGAGGGACACCGGGGAGCTGTTTTTT. V and J are TRBV29-1 and TRBJ2-2; the match to TRBD2 covers 13 bases. Germline CDR1 reads SQVTM; CDR2 reads ANQGSEA. V was pared by 7 bases and J by 3 bases, with 2 bases of the junction left unmatched. The CDR3 totals 14 residues.

The chain links TRBV5-1 to TRBJ1-3, with D tentatively TRBD1 (6 bases). Germline V CDR1 and CDR2: SGHRS, YFSETQ. V was shortened by 3 bases and J by 1 base, with 14 bases between the two germline ends. This CDR3 contains 16 residues. The CDR3 region has the DNA TGCGCCAGCAGCTCACAGGGTCTCCAATCTGGAAACACCATATATTTT. Amino acids: CASSSQGLQSGNTIYF.

This clonotype was observed many times. The chain uses TRBV27 and TRBJ1-6, with D perhaps TRBD1 (5 bases). V lost 5 bases and J 8 bases, leaving 10 bases between the germline ends. The CDR3 totals 13 residues. From germline, CDR1 is MNHEY and CDR2 SMNVEV (reference sequence). The CDR3 DNA is TGTGCCAGCAGTCCGGGACTCTATTCACCCCTCCACTTT. This gives the protein CASSPGLYSPLHF.

The chain joins TRBV29-1 to TRBJ2-7; 7 bases line up with TRBD1. This CDR3 region has 12 residues. Trimming cost V 5 bases and J 3 bases; bases outside gene matches: 4. CDR1 and CDR2 (germline): SQVTM, ANQGSEA. The CDR3 is CSVRQGSYEQYF. In nucleotides, the CDR3 is TGCAGCGTTAGACAGGGAAGCTACGAGCAGTACTTC.

This clonotype showed up just a few times. The chain has TRBV4-1 and TRBJ1-5; D gene unclear. CDR1 is MGHRA, CDR2 YSYEKL, per germline. This CDR3 is 15 amino acids long. V dropped 0 bases and J dropped 6 bases, with 12 bases sitting between them. CDR3 region: CASSQEIFGIQPQHF. CDR3 DNA sequence: TGCGCCAGCAGCCAAGAGATCTTTGGGATTCAGCCCCAGCATTTT.